These 4 T cell receptor beta chains were all obtained from the same sample, sequenced in a study of metastatic and nonmetastatic thyroid tumors. Thyroid surgery took place with no prior treatment in any patient. Using MiXCR, TCRdb re-called clones from the PCR reads. The table lists over 70,000 clones, about 17% of them singletons. The specimen sequenced was blood. The receptors originated from a female donor with papillary thyroid cancer or a benign thyroid nodule (not recorded which). Some clones in this sample may be carry-over from other donors' samples.

This clone was seen at least ten times. This chain joins TRBV11-3 and TRBJ2-5; 11 bases are a match to TRBD2. The CDR3 has 14 residues. CDR1 is SGHNT and CDR2 is YENEEA in the germline V gene. V lost 7 bases, J lost 4 bases, and 5 bases stayed unmatched. In DNA, the CDR3 is TGTGCCAGCACGACTAGCGGGAAGGGAGAGACCCAGTACTTC. Residues: CASTTSGKGETQYF. The entire variable domain, with the rest obtained from reference TRBV11-3 and TRBJ2-5, is as follows: EAGVVQSPRYKIIEKKQPVAFWCNPISGHNTLYWYLQNLGQGPELLIRYENEEAVDDSQLPKDRFSAERLKGVDSTLKIQPAELGDSAVYLCASTTSGKGETQYFGPGTRLLVL.

This clone showed up many times. The chain is built from TRBV2 and TRBJ2-5; no reliable D call. This CDR3 has 17 residues. The V gene's germline CDR1 is SNHLY and CDR2 FYNNEI. Between the trimmed V and J ends, which lost 0 bases and 7 bases, there was a span of 21 bases. The CDR3 loop is CASSEAGTVLKVGTQYF. The CDR3 coding sequence is TGTGCCAGCAGTGAAGCGGGAACAGTCCTGAAGGTCGGGACCCAGTACTTC.

This clone was observed at least ten times. V gene TRBV30 combines with J gene TRBJ1-6; the D is unclear. The CDR3 runs 15 residues. Germline CDR1 reads GTSNPN; CDR2 reads SVGIG (reference sequence). Trimming stripped 0 bases from V and 5 bases from J, with 11 bases between. The CDR3 spells CAWSVLDKNNSPLHF. CDR3 DNA sequence: TGTGCCTGGAGTGTACTGGATAAAAATAATTCACCCCTCCACTTT. The full variable domain, its missing parts supplied by reference TRBV30 and TRBJ1-6, is SQTIHQWPATLVQPVGSPLSLECTVEGTSNPNLYWYRQAAGRGLQLLFYSVGIGQISSEVPQNLSASRPQDRQFILSSKKLLLSDSGFYLCAWSVLDKNNSPLHFGNGTRLTVT.

This clone has a handful of counts. The gene calls are TRBV12-5 and TRBJ2-1, with 10 bases that match TRBD2. Germline V gene lookup returns CDR1 LGHNT and CDR2 FRNRAP. Unmatched junction bases numbered 13, after V lost 7 bases and J lost 1 base. There are 18 residues in the CDR3. Written as DNA, the CDR3 is TGTGCTAGTGCCCCTTGGAGCGGGAGGGCCGGTTCCTACAATGAGCAGTTCTTC. Translating it yields CASAPWSGRAGSYNEQFF.